The source of this T cell receptor (beta chain) is a study of OX40 agonist ivuxolimab in advanced cancers. Study-level background: Approximately 40% of patients had received prior checkpoint inhibitor therapy.

The CDR3 totals 14 residues. The V end lost 0 bases, the J end lost 5 bases, and 8 bases lay between the germline ends. Germline V gives CDR1 ENHRY, CDR2 SYGVKD. Sequencing was performed with immunoSEQ multiplex PCR; in TCRdb, only in-frame clones are kept and a portion is missing. The sample lists just under 75,000 clones; more than 80% were seen once. The chain combines TRBV10-3 with TRBJ2-1; D is unclear. The material sequenced was CD4+ or CD8+ T cells sorted from blood, taken in a trial of the OX40 agonist ivuxolimab. The sequence derives from an adult with an advanced solid tumor such as melanoma, head and neck, liver or kidney cancer. The CDR3 nucleotides read TGTGCCATCAGTGAGTCGGGCCACAACAATGAGCAGTTCTTC. It yields the protein CAISESGHNNEQFF.